These 29 T cell receptor beta chains were sequenced from one sample in a study of blood T cells in healthy people across ages. A J-beta primer mix and a sample-barcoded 5' primer were used in a second PCR of about 7 to 12 cycles. Each CDR3 protein is one row after TCRdb ran MiXCR on the 5' RACE reads. The sample contains over a million distinct CDR3 sequences, about 42% of which appear only once. Material: blood. These receptor sequences come from a woman aged 18-35 years in good health.

The chain recombines TRBV28 with TRBJ2-7; TRBD2 might be the D (6 bases). In germline, CDR1 is MDHEN, CDR2 SYDVKM. V shed 6 bases and J shed 3 bases, with 15 bases lying between them. CDR3 length: 14 amino acids. The CDR3 DNA follows: TGTGCCAGCAGCGATCGGGCGCGGGACTACGAGCAGTACTTC. Translation: CASSDRARDYEQYF.

This clonotype was counted many times. V gene TRBV4-1 combines with J gene TRBJ2-1; D is unresolved. The CDR3 sequence is 15 residues long. Germline assignment: CDR1 MGHRA and CDR2 YSYEKL. V dropped 0 bases and J dropped 0 bases, with 6 bases sitting between them. The CDR3 sequence is CASSQEVSSYNEQFF. The DNA for the CDR3 is TGCGCCAGCAGCCAAGAGGTGAGCTCCTACAATGAGCAGTTCTTC.

V gene TRBV20-1 combines with J gene TRBJ2-7, with 8 bases aligning to TRBD2. Germline-derived CDR1 and CDR2 are DFQATT and SNEGSKA (reference sequence). V lost 6 bases, J lost 7 bases, and 14 bases stayed unmatched. The CDR3 spans 14 residues. CDR3 sequence: CSASGLEHVNEQYF. The CDR3 DNA reads as TGCAGTGCCTCGGGACTAGAGCACGTCAATGAGCAGTACTTC.

The chain employs TRBV20-1 and TRBJ1-1, with unresolved D. CDR3 length: 13 amino acids. V lost 6 bases, J lost 6 bases, and 17 bases lay in between. From germline, CDR1 is DFQATT and CDR2 SNEGSKA (reference sequence). CDR3 in DNA: TGCAGTGCCACGCGAGGATTCGGCGCTGAAGCTTTCTTT. Its protein product is CSATRGFGAEAFF.

The V gene is TRBV7-9, the J gene TRBJ1-6; tentative D call: TRBD1 (5 bases). Trimming pared 2 bases from V and 7 bases from J, leaving 12 bases between. The CDR3 contains 15 residues. CDR1 SEHNR and CDR2 FQNEAQ come from the germline V gene (reference sequence). The CDR3 is CASSLKSGGNSPLHF. As DNA, the CDR3 is TGTGCCAGCAGCTTAAAGTCCGGGGGGAATTCACCCCTCCACTTT.

This clonotype showed up just once. V and J are TRBV6-2 or TRBV6-3 and TRBJ2-7; 7 nucleotides line up with TRBD1. V shed 5 bases and J 9 bases; nucleotides not matched to a gene: 13. Looked up from germline, CDR1 is MNHEY and CDR2 is SVGEGT. The CDR3 contains 14 residues. The CDR3 spells CASSRGTEEGAQYF. As DNA, the CDR3 is TGTGCCAGCAGTCGTGGGACAGAGGAAGGAGCGCAGTACTTC.

The V gene is TRBV7-8, the J gene TRBJ1-2, with no clear D. The CDR3 length is 16 residues. V gave up 4 bases and J gave up 0 bases, with 15 bases separating them. Germline V CDR1 and CDR2: SGHVS, FQNEAQ. CDR3 protein: CASSSLYLTANYGYTF. The CDR3, as DNA: TGTGCCAGCAGCTCCCTCTATTTGACGGCTAACTATGGCTACACCTTC.

The chain couples TRBV5-5 to TRBJ1-1, with a weak D call TRBD1 (5 bases). The ends were cut back, 0 bases at V and 11 bases at J, with 20 bases in the middle. CDR1 is SGHKS and CDR2 is YYEKEE in the germline V gene (reference sequence). CDR3 length: 15 amino acids. The CDR3 loop reads CASSLAGTTAKGAFF. Here the CDR3 DNA reads TGTGCCAGCAGCTTGGCGGGGACTACAGCTAAGGGGGCTTTCTTT.

The chain recombines TRBV20-1 with TRBJ1-5; D unclear. The V gene's germline CDR1 is DFQATT and CDR2 SNEGSKA (reference sequence). Between the trimmed V and J ends, which lost 5 bases and 5 bases, there was a span of 13 bases. The CDR3 spans 13 residues. The CDR3 loop is CSARESLDQPQHF. The CDR3 nucleotides read TGCAGTGCTCGTGAATCATTAGATCAGCCCCAGCATTTT.

This chain joins TRBV7-9 and TRBJ2-1, with a tentative D call TRBD1 (6 bases). V was clipped by 1 base and J by 0 bases, with 10 bases between them. Germline assignment: CDR1 SEHNR and CDR2 FQNEAQ (reference sequence). The CDR3 sequence is 16 residues long. Here the CDR3 reads CASSLVRGPSYNEQFF. The CDR3 DNA reads TGTGCCAGCAGCTTAGTCAGGGGTCCCTCCTACAATGAGCAGTTCTTC.

This sequence joins TRBV9 and TRBJ1-6; D remains ambiguous. The V end lost 8 bases, the J end lost 8 bases, and 11 bases lay between the germline ends. The germline CDR1 and CDR2 sequences are SGDLS and YYNGEE. The length of the CDR3 is 12 residues. In DNA, the CDR3 is TGTGCCAGTGCCGGATGGGATTCACCCCTCCACTTT. Translating it yields CASAGWDSPLHF.

On this clonotype: A junction end diverges from the germline sequence, so it may reflect a read error. This sequence joins TRBV7-7 and TRBJ2-1, with 8 positions matching TRBD2. Germline values: CDR1 SSHAT, CDR2 FNYEAQ (reference sequence). CDR3 length: 13 amino acids. CDR3 nucleotides: TGTGCTAGCAGCCCCGGGACTAGAAATGAGCAGTTCTTC. This codes for CASSPGTRNEQFF.

This clonotype was seen only a few times. The chain has TRBV10-3 and TRBJ2-1; perhaps D is TRBD1 or TRBD2 (7 bases each). Trimming shortened V by 2 bases and J by 7 bases, and 15 bases separated the two germline ends. CDR1 and CDR2 from the germline V gene are ENHRY and SYGVKD. The CDR3 is made up of 15 amino acids. DNA for the CDR3: TGTGCCATCAGTGAGCCGTCCAGGGGGGGGAATGAGCAGTTCTTC. The encoded protein is CAISEPSRGGNEQFF.

The V and J genes are TRBV29-1 and TRBJ2-3; TRBD2 aligns across 10 bases. Germline loops: CDR1 SQVTM, CDR2 ANQGSEA. V trimming: 5 bases; J trimming: 6 bases; junction bases outside the gene matches: 8. The CDR3 consists of 14 residues. The CDR3 protein is CSVSGGAQGDTQYF. The CDR3, as DNA: TGCAGCGTTAGCGGGGGGGCACAAGGTGATACGCAGTATTTT.

V and J are TRBV9 and TRBJ2-3; 8 positions agree with TRBD2. J lost 4 bases, V lost 0 bases, and 4 bases had no gene match. This CDR3 is 15 amino acids long. Germline V gives CDR1 SGDLS, CDR2 YYNGEE. CDR3 sequence: CASSVVFGGADTQYF. The CDR3 bases are TGTGCCAGCAGCGTAGTCTTCGGGGGGGCAGATACGCAGTATTTT.

The chain carries TRBV4-3 and TRBJ2-2; the match to TRBD2 covers 15 bases. This CDR3 has 17 residues. V lost 2 bases, J lost 7 bases, and 5 bases stayed unmatched. Germline CDR1 LGHNA, CDR2 YSLEER. CDR3 residues: CASSQSRTSGRVGELFF. CDR3 nucleotide sequence: TGCGCCAGCAGCCAAAGCAGGACTAGCGGGAGGGTCGGGGAGCTGTTTTTT.

The chain uses TRBV28 and TRBJ2-7; TRBD1 aligns across 10 bases. V lost 5 bases, J lost 4 bases, and 8 bases stayed unmatched. Germline-derived CDR1 and CDR2 are MDHEN and SYDVKM. The length of the CDR3 is 15 residues. CDR3 protein: CASSGPGQGFYEQYF. Written as DNA, the CDR3 is TGTGCCAGCAGTGGCCCGGGACAGGGGTTTTACGAGCAGTACTTC.

This clonotype occurred a few times. This chain joins TRBV12-3 or TRBV12-4 and TRBJ2-1; TRBD1 aligns across 7 bases. The CDR3 consists of 16 residues. The V and J ends lost 0 bases and 5 bases, in that order; junction bases with no gene match: 7. The CDR3 region is CASSLAGHRGHNEQFF. CDR3 DNA sequence: TGTGCCAGCAGTTTAGCGGGGCACAGGGGCCACAATGAGCAGTTCTTC.

In its sample, this clonotype was seen a few times. The chain carries TRBV7-9 and TRBJ2-3; the D gene is possibly TRBD2 (7 bases). The germline gives CDR1 SEHNR, CDR2 FQNEAQ (reference sequence). Trimming pared 5 bases from V and 4 bases from J, leaving 16 bases between. The CDR3 has 15 residues. CDR3: CASSPWGAGADTQYF. The CDR3 nucleotides read TGTGCCAGCAGCCCCTGGGGGGCGGGAGCAGATACGCAGTATTTT.

The chain is built from TRBV20-1 and TRBJ2-3; 9 nucleotides align to TRBD1. This CDR3 comprises 14 residues. J was trimmed by 1 base and V by 4 bases; bases with no gene match: 3. Germline V lookup: CDR1 DFQATT, CDR2 SNEGSKA (reference sequence). The chain's CDR3 is CSATDRGGTDTQYF. DNA for the CDR3: TGCAGTGCTACGGACAGGGGCGGCACAGATACGCAGTATTTT.

The chain joins TRBV9 to TRBJ1-3; D gene uncertain. Germline CDR1 SGDLS, CDR2 YYNGEE. The CDR3 length is 16 residues. Trimming shortened V by 0 bases and J by 0 bases, and 10 bases separated the two germline ends. CDR3 nucleotides: TGTGCCAGCAGCGTAGCACCGGGGAGCTCTGGAAACACCATATATTTT. Encoded protein: CASSVAPGSSGNTIYF.

As DNA, the CDR3 is TGCAGTGCTCGGGGCCCTATGCTCACCGGGGAGCTGTTTTTT. Translated, it gives CSARGPMLTGELFF. This sequence joins TRBV20-1 and TRBJ2-2; D tentatively fits TRBD1 or TRBD2 (5 bases each). V gave up 5 bases and J gave up 4 bases, with 14 bases separating them. The CDR3 runs to 14 residues. Germline V gene lookup returns CDR1 DFQATT and CDR2 SNEGSKA (reference sequence).

A remark on this clonotype: Mismatch with germline at one junction end may stem from a read error. The V call is TRBV7-7, the J call TRBJ2-1; D unresolved. Germline V gives CDR1 SSHAT, CDR2 FNYEAQ (reference sequence). The CDR3 runs to 17 residues. CDR3 loop: CASSLASPPSSYNEQFF. Here the CDR3 DNA reads TGTGCTAGCAGCTTGGCCTCCCCTCCTAGCTCCTACAATGAGCAGTTCTTC.

The chain links TRBV29-1 to TRBJ2-3; TRBD2 matches at 12 bases. The length of the CDR3 is 14 residues. V was pared by 4 bases and J by 4 bases, with 3 bases of the junction left unmatched. Germline loops: CDR1 SQVTM, CDR2 ANQGSEA. CDR3 nucleotides: TGCAGCGTTGGACTAGCGGGAGTCGCAGATACGCAGTATTTT. It translates to CSVGLAGVADTQYF.

This clonotype is a singleton in its sample. This chain connects TRBV9 to TRBJ2-6, with D possibly being TRBD1 (5 bases). CDR1 and CDR2 (germline): SGDLS, YYNGEE. Trimming left V 4 bases short and J 3 bases short, with 11 bases between. The CDR3 is made up of 15 amino acids. This CDR3 is CASSPGHLGANVLTF. DNA for the CDR3: TGTGCCAGCAGCCCCGGACATCTTGGGGCCAACGTCCTGACTTTC.

This clonotype was seen many times. The V gene is TRBV12-3 or TRBV12-4, the J gene TRBJ2-1, with a possible D match to TRBD2 (6 bases). CDR3 length equals 14 residues. The V end lost 10 bases, the J end lost 5 bases, and 18 bases lay between the germline ends. The CDR3: CAIRDSRTNNEQFF. CDR3 coding DNA: TGTGCCATCCGGGACTCCCGCACCAACAATGAGCAGTTCTTC.

This chain connects TRBV7-9 to TRBJ1-2, with TRBD1 matching 7 bases. Germline CDR1 and CDR2: SEHNR and FQNEAQ (reference sequence). With V trimmed by 5 bases and J by 4 bases, 13 bases remained unmatched. This CDR3 has 16 amino acids. The CDR3 reads CASSQGYGTDGYGYTF. Written as DNA, the CDR3 is TGTGCCAGCAGCCAGGGGTACGGGACAGATGGCTATGGCTACACCTTC.

This chain connects TRBV3-1 to TRBJ2-1; 12 nucleotides align to TRBD2. The J segment lost 7 bases and the V segment lost 3 bases, leaving 4 bases of the junction unmatched. The germline gives CDR1 LGHDT, CDR2 YNNKEL (reference sequence). CDR3 length: 15 residues. The CDR3 bases are TGTGCCAGCAGCCACACCGGGACTAGCGGGAATGAGCAGTTCTTC. Encoded protein: CASSHTGTSGNEQFF.

V and J are TRBV7-2 and TRBJ2-3; 11 nucleotides align to TRBD2. The CDR3 consists of 18 residues. CDR1 is SGHTA and CDR2 is FQGNSA in the germline V gene. V trimming: 1 base; J trimming: 6 bases; junction bases outside the gene matches: 12. DNA for the CDR3: TGTGCCAGCAGCTTAGTACGTTTACTAGCGGGAGATTCCGATACGCAGTATTTT. Translating it yields CASSLVRLLAGDSDTQYF.